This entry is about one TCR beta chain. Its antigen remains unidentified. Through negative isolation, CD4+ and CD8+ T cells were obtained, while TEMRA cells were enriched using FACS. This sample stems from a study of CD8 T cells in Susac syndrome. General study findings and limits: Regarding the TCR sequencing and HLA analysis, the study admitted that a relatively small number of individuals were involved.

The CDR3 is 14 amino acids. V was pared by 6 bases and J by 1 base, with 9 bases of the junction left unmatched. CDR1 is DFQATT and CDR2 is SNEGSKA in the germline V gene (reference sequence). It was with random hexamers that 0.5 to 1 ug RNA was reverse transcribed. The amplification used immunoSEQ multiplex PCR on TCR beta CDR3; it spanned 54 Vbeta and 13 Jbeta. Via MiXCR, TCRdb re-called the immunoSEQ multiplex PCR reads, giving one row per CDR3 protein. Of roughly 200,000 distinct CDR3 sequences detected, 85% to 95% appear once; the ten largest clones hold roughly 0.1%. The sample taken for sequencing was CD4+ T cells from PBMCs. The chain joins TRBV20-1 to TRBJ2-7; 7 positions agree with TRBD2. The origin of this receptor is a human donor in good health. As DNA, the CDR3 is TGCAGTGCGGAGTGGGGCGGGGGTTCCTACGAGCAGTACTTC. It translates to CSAEWGGGSYEQYF.